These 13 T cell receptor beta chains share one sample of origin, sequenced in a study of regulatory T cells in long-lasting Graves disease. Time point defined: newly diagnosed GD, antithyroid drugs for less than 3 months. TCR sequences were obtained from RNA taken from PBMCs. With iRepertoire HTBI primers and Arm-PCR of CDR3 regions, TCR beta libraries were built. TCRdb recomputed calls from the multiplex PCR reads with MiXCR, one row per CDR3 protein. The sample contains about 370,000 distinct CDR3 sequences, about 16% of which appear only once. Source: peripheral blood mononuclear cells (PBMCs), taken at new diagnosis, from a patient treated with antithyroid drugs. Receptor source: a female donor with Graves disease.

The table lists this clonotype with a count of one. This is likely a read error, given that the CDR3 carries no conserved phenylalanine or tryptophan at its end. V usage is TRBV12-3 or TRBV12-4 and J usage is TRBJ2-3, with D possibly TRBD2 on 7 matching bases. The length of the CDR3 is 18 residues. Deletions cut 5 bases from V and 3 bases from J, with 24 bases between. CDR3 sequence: CASSPRAGAGETTDTQYL. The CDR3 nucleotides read TGTGCCAGCAGTCCCCGGGCGGGGGCGGGGGAAACTACAGATACGCAGTATTTA.

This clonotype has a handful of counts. The CDR3 bases are TGCAGCGTTTGGTACATGAACACTGAAGCTTTCTTT. It is translated as CSVWYMNTEAFF. The V call is TRBV29-1, the J call TRBJ1-1; D remains unclear. Germline CDR1 and CDR2: SQVTM and ANQGSEA. The ends were cut back, 5 bases at V and 0 bases at J, with 7 bases in the middle. This CDR3 is built from 12 residues. Using reference TRBV29-1 and TRBJ1-1 for the parts outside the CDR3, the full variable domain is SAVISQKPSRDICQRGTSLTIQCQVDSQVTMMFWYRQQPGQSLTLIATANQGSEATYESGFVIDKFPISRPNLTFSTLTVSNMSPEDSSIYLCSVWYMNTEAFFGQGTRLTVV.

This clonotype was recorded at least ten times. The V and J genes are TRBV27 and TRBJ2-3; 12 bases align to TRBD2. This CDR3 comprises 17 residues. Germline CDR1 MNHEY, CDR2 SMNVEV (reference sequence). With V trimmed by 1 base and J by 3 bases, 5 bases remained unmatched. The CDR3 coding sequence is TGTGCCAGCAGTTTATGGGGCACTAGCGGGGGGACAGATACGCAGTATTTT. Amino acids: CASSLWGTSGGTDTQYF.

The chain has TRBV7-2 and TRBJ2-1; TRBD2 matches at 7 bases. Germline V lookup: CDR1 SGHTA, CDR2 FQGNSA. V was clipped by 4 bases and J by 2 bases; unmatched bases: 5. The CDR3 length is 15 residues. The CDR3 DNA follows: TGTGCCAGCAGCTATAAGCGGGGACCCTACAATGAGCAGTTCTTC. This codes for CASSYKRGPYNEQFF. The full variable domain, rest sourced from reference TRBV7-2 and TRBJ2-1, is GAGVSQSPSNKVTEKGKDVELRCDPISGHTALYWYRQSLGQGLEFLIYFQGNSAPDKSGLPSDRFSAERTGGSVSTLTIQRTQQEDSAVYLCASSYKRGPYNEQFFGPGTRLTVL.

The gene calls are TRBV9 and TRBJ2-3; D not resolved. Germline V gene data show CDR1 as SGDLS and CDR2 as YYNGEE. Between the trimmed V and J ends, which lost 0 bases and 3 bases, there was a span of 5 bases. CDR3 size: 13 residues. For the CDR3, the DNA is TGTGCCAGCAGCGTAGCGCCTACAGATACGCAGTATTTT. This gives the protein CASSVAPTDTQYF. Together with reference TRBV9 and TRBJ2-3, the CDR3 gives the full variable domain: DSGVTQTPKHLITATGQRVTLRCSPRSGDLSVYWYQQSLDQGLQFLIQYYNGEERAKGNILERFSAQQFPDLHSELNLSSLELGDSALYFCASSVAPTDTQYFGPGTRLTVL.

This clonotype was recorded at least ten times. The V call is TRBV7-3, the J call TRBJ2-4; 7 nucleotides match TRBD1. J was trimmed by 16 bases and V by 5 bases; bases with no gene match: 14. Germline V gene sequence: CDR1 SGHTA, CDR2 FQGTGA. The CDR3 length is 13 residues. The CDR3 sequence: CASSTWTGASLYF. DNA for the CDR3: TGTGCCAGCAGCACCTGGACAGGCGCCTCGCTATACTTC.

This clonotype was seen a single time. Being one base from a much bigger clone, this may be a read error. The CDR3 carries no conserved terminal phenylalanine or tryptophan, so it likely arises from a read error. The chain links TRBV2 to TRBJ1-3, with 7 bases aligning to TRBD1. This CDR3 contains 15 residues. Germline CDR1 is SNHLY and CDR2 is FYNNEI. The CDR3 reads CAKQNRGEGENTIYS. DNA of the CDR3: TGTGCTAAACAAAACAGGGGAGAAGGTGAAAACACCATATATTCT.

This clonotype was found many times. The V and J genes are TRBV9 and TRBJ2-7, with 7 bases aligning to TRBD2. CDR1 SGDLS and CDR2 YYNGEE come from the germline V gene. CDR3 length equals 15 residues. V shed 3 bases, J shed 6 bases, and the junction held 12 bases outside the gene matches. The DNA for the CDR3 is TGTGCCAGCAGCGCAACCCCCGGAGGGAGGGCCGAGCAGTACTTC. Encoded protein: CASSATPGGRAEQYF. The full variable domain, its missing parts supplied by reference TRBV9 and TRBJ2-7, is DSGVTQTPKHLITATGQRVTLRCSPRSGDLSVYWYQQSLDQGLQFLIQYYNGEERAKGNILERFSAQQFPDLHSELNLSSLELGDSALYFCASSATPGGRAEQYFGPGTRLTVT.

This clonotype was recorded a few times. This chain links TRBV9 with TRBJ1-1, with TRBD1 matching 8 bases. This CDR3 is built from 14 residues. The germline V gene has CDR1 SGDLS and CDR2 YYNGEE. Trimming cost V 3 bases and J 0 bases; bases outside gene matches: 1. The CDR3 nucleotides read TGTGCCAGCAGCGGACAGGGGTTGAACACTGAAGCTTTCTTT. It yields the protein CASSGQGLNTEAFF. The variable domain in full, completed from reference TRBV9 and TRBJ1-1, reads DSGVTQTPKHLITATGQRVTLRCSPRSGDLSVYWYQQSLDQGLQFLIQYYNGEERAKGNILERFSAQQFPDLHSELNLSSLELGDSALYFCASSGQGLNTEAFFGQGTRLTVV.

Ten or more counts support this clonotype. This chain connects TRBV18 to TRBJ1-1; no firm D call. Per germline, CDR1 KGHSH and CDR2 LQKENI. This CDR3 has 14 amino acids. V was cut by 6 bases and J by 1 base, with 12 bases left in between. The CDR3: CASSPTGPNTEAFF. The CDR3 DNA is TGTGCCAGCTCCCCAACGGGTCCGAACACTGAAGCTTTCTTT.

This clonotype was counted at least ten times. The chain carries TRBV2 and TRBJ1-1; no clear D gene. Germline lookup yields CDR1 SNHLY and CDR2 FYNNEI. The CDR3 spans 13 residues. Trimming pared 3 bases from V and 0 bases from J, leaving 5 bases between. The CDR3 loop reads CASSDDLNTEAFF. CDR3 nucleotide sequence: TGTGCCAGCAGTGACGACCTGAACACTGAAGCTTTCTTT.

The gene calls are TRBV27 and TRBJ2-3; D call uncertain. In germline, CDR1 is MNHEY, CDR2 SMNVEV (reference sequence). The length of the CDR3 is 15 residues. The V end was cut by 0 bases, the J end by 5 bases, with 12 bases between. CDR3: CASSLSRQSGDTQYF. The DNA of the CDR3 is TGTGCCAGCAGTTTATCTCGGCAATCGGGAGATACGCAGTATTTT.

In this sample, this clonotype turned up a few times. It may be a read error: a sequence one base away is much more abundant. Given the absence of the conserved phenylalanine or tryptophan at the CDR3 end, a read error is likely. The CDR3 region has the DNA TGTGCCAGCAGTTTTCAGGGGGGAGATACGCAGTATTCT. This codes for CASSFQGGDTQYS. The chain employs TRBV7-2 and TRBJ2-3; maybe TRBD1 (7 bases). The CDR3 has 13 amino acids. Deletions cut 6 bases from V and 5 bases from J, with 12 bases between. Germline loops: CDR1 SGHTA, CDR2 FQGNSA.